Shown below are 15 T cell receptor beta chains from a single sample sequenced in a study of blood T cell repertoires in COVID-19. Sequenced by immunoSEQ multiplex PCR; TCRdb stores in-frame clones only, minus some. The data show approximately 170,000 clones, less than 90% seen once. The sample consisted of peripheral blood. The receptors come from a man aged 25 to 40 with acute or convalescent COVID-19.

The rearrangement joins TRBV4-1 to TRBJ1-2; D remains unclear. Germline CDR1 reads MGHRA; CDR2 reads YSYEKL. With 2 bases removed from V and 6 bases from J, the gap between germline ends came to 13 bases. The CDR3 totals 14 residues. The CDR3 DNA follows: TGCGCCAGCAGCCAAAGCTTCCGAAATGATGGCTACACCTTC. The encoded protein is CASSQSFRNDGYTF.

In nucleotides, the CDR3 is TGTGCCAGCAGCGTAGGGCCTAGCGGTAGCTACGAGCAGTACTTC. Translated: CASSVGPSGSYEQYF. The chain uses TRBV9 and TRBJ2-7, with TRBD2 matching over 7 bases. The V gene end was trimmed by 0 bases and the J gene end by 3 bases; junction bases not matched to a gene: 6. CDR3 length equals 15 residues. CDR1 SGDLS and CDR2 YYNGEE come from the germline V gene.

The genes are TRBV6-4 and TRBJ2-1; 7 nucleotides align to TRBD2. This CDR3 has 15 residues. Germline values: CDR1 MRHNA, CDR2 SNTAGT. V was pared by 0 bases and J by 4 bases, with 3 bases of the junction left unmatched. In nucleotides, the CDR3 is TGTGCCAGCAGTGACTCGTGGGGGGGATACAATGAGCAGTTCTTC. Encoded protein: CASSDSWGGYNEQFF.

The chain is built from TRBV9 and TRBJ2-1; D is uncertain. The germline gives CDR1 SGDLS, CDR2 YYNGEE. V was cut by 4 bases and J by 5 bases, with 7 bases left in between. The CDR3 runs 12 residues. The CDR3 is CASSNFNNEQFF. CDR3 coding DNA: TGTGCCAGCAGCAACTTTAACAATGAGCAGTTCTTC.

This chain links TRBV5-5 with TRBJ1-1; possible D gene TRBD1, 6 bases. This CDR3 region has 14 residues. Germline values: CDR1 SGHKS, CDR2 YYEKEE (reference sequence). Trimming pared 3 bases from V and 3 bases from J, leaving 12 bases between. The CDR3 DNA sequence: TGTGCCAGCAGCTCGCCCGGACAGTACACTGAAGCTTTCTTT. Translation gives CASSSPGQYTEAFF.

The V gene is TRBV15, the J gene TRBJ1-1, with a weak D call TRBD1 (6 bases). Trimming stripped 5 bases from V and 5 bases from J, with 15 bases between. This CDR3 contains 14 residues. Germline CDR1 LNHNV, CDR2 YYDKDF (reference sequence). CDR3 region: CATSVRGAGTEAFF. The CDR3 DNA sequence: TGTGCCACCAGCGTACGGGGGGCTGGTACTGAAGCTTTCTTT. The full variable domain, its missing parts supplied by reference TRBV15 and TRBJ1-1, is DAMVIQNPRYQVTQFGKPVTLSCSQTLNHNVMYWYQQKSSQAPKLLFHYYDKDFNNEADTPDNFQSRRPNTSFCFLDIRSPGLGDTAMYLCATSVRGAGTEAFFGQGTRLTVV.

This clone has a single count. The rearrangement links TRBV15 to TRBJ2-1, with 9 bases identical to TRBD2. The CDR3 length is 16 residues. V was pared by 4 bases and J by 6 bases, with 10 bases of the junction left unmatched. Looked up from germline, CDR1 is LNHNV and CDR2 is YYDKDF (reference sequence). The DNA for the CDR3 is TGTGCCACCAGCAACCAACCGGGACTAGCTATCAATGAGCAGTTCTTC. This codes for CATSNQPGLAINEQFF. Full variable domain (rest looked up from reference TRBV15 and TRBJ2-1): DAMVIQNPRYQVTQFGKPVTLSCSQTLNHNVMYWYQQKSSQAPKLLFHYYDKDFNNEADTPDNFQSRRPNTSFCFLDIRSPGLGDTAMYLCATSNQPGLAINEQFFGPGTRLTVL.

CDR3 region: CASSEAGQSNYGYTF. CDR3 nucleotides: TGTGCCAGCAGTGAAGCCGGACAGTCTAACTATGGCTACACCTTC. This sequence joins TRBV6-1 and TRBJ1-2; possibly TRBD1 for D (6 bases). V lost 0 bases to trimming and J lost 0 bases, with 8 bases between them. Germline V gene sequence: CDR1 MNHNS, CDR2 SASEGT. CDR3 size: 15 residues.

This rearrangement joins TRBV28 to TRBJ2-7, with TRBD2 matching over 7 bases. The CDR3 totals 15 residues. Germline trimming cut 3 bases from V and 0 bases from J; bases unmatched to any gene: 5. The germline V gene has CDR1 MDHEN and CDR2 SYDVKM. CDR3: CASSFQRGSSYEQYF. CDR3 bases: TGTGCCAGCAGTTTTCAGCGGGGTAGCTCCTACGAGCAGTACTTC. Combining the CDR3 with reference TRBV28 and TRBJ2-7 gives the whole variable domain DVKVTQSSRYLVKRTGEKVFLECVQDMDHENMFWYRQDPGLGLRLIYFSYDVKMKEKGDIPEGYSVSREKKERFSLILESASTNQTSMYLCASSFQRGSSYEQYFGPGTRLTVT.

This chain joins TRBV6-1 and TRBJ1-2; D is unclear. This CDR3 spans 17 amino acids. Germline V gives CDR1 MNHNS, CDR2 SASEGT. The V gene lost 1 base and the J gene lost 4 bases, with 19 bases spanning the gap. CDR3 bases: TGTGCCAGCAGTGAAGAGCGGGGTGTCAACGGCGGCTATGGCTACACCTTC. It codes for CASSEERGVNGGYGYTF.

This chain uses TRBV13 with TRBJ2-7; 9 bases agree with TRBD1. This CDR3 comprises 14 residues. From germline, CDR1 is PRHDT and CDR2 FYEKMQ (reference sequence). With V trimmed by 5 bases and J by 2 bases, 4 bases remained unmatched. CDR3 nucleotide sequence: TGTGCCAGCAGCATCGGGACAGGGCCCTACGAGCAGTACTTC. It codes for CASSIGTGPYEQYF.

The rearrangement links TRBV27 to TRBJ2-7; D is possibly TRBD2 (5 bases). V lost 6 bases and J lost 3, with 12 bases in between. Per the germline V gene, CDR1 is MNHEY and CDR2 is SMNVEV (reference sequence). The CDR3 loop spans 13 amino acids. CDR3 residues: CASRKAASYEQYF. Here the CDR3 DNA reads TGTGCCAGCAGAAAAGCGGCAAGCTACGAGCAGTACTTC.

This clone was seen just once. J is TRBJ2-7 and V is TRBV7-9; 7 bases align to TRBD2. With V trimmed by 3 bases and J by 2 bases, 4 bases remained unmatched. Germline V gene lookup returns CDR1 SEHNR and CDR2 FQNEAQ (reference sequence). The CDR3 is 14 amino acids. The CDR3 region has the DNA TGTGCCAGCAGCTTGTCACTAGCGACCTACGAGCAGTACTTC. Protein product: CASSLSLATYEQYF.

The V call is TRBV5-1, the J call TRBJ1-2; perhaps TRBD1 as D (5 bases). Trimming cost V 2 bases and J 6 bases, with 11 bases left between them. The CDR3 runs to 13 residues. In germline, CDR1 is SGHRS, CDR2 YFSETQ. The CDR3: CASSLQGAHGYTF. The CDR3 region has the DNA TGCGCCAGCAGCTTACAAGGGGCGCATGGCTACACCTTC.

The chain is built from TRBV25-1 and TRBJ1-3; 8 bases are a match to TRBD1. The J segment lost 0 bases and the V segment lost 6 bases, leaving 4 bases of the junction unmatched. CDR1 MGHDK and CDR2 SYGVNS come from the germline V gene. This CDR3 comprises 15 residues. This CDR3 reads CASRGTGSSGNTIYF. The CDR3 nucleotides read TGTGCCAGCAGGGGGACAGGAAGCTCTGGAAACACCATATATTTT.